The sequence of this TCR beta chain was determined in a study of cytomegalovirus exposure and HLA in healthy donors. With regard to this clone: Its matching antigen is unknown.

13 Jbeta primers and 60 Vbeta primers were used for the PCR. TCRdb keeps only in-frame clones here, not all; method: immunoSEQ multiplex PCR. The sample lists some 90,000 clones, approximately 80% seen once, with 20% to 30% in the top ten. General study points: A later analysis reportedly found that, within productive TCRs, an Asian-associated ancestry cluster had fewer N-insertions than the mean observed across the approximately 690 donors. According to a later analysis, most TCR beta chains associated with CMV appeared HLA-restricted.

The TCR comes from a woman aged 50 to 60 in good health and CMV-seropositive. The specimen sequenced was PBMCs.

In DNA form, the CDR3 reads TGTGCCAGTAACCTTGGGGCGCATCTACTTCCCGGAAACACCATATATTTT. Its protein product is CASNLGAHLLPGNTIYF. The chain combines TRBV19 with TRBJ1-3; D is possibly TRBD1 (5 bases). V was clipped by 7 bases and J by 4 bases, with 23 bases between them. The germline CDR1 and CDR2 sequences are LNHDA and SQIVND (reference sequence). This CDR3 region has 17 residues.